The T cell receptor (beta chain) described here comes from a study of blood T cell repertoires in COVID-19. Germline V gene sequence: CDR1 LNHNV, CDR2 YYDKDF (reference sequence). This CDR3 comprises 19 residues. V lost 0 bases and J lost 0, with 19 bases in between. Original methodology: How many nucleated cells were present was estimated from reference gene primer amplification. The protocol was immunoSEQ multiplex PCR, while the TCRdb copy is restricted to in-frame clones and leaves out a portion. V, J and clone size are those of that table, while D and trimming were read from the DNA. The sample lists about 170,000 clones, around 83% occurring once.

The V call is TRBV15, the J call TRBJ2-3, with a possible D match to TRBD2 (7 bases). Specimen: peripheral blood. The TCR was taken from a woman in her 70s who had recovered from COVID-19. The CDR3 is CATSRDRLRGLFSTDTQYF. CDR3 nucleotides: TGTGCCACCAGCAGAGATCGACTCAGGGGACTATTCAGCACAGATACGCAGTATTTT.